This T cell receptor beta chain was identified in a study of blood T cells in healthy people across ages. Regarding the study as a whole: The recorded TCR beta diversity per million T cells decreased in a roughly linear manner with age. Naive CD4+ cell counts and diversity both ran higher in long-lived than in aged donors. Researchers said unsorted PBMCs prevented a conclusive naive versus antigen-experienced comparison.

Then a second PCR, running roughly 7 to 11 cycles, was carried out with a sample-barcoded 5' primer and a J-beta primer mix. Each cDNA molecule carried a tag from a template-switch adaptor that contained 12 random nucleotides. MiXCR, run by TCRdb on the 5' RACE reads, gives a single entry per CDR3 protein. The table records approximately 810,000 distinct CDR3 sequences, around 30% of them present only once. The sample holds many counts of this clonotype. Its cognate antigen is unknown. V lost 3 bases, J lost 7 bases, and 12 bases stayed unmatched. The CDR3 has 17 amino acids. Germline V gene lookup returns CDR1 SGHAT and CDR2 FQNNGV.

This receptor was taken from a woman older than 75 in good health. Sequencing was performed on blood. The chain couples TRBV11-2 to TRBJ2-1; TRBD1 aligns across 10 bases. CDR3 residues: CASSFRAGTGAGNEQFF. In nucleotides, the CDR3 is TGTGCCAGCAGCTTCCGAGCCGGGACAGGGGCAGGTAATGAGCAGTTCTTC.